The clone carrying this T cell receptor beta chain was seen just once. This sample was included in a study of cytomegalovirus exposure and HLA in healthy donors. Germline lookup yields CDR1 MDHEN and CDR2 SYDVKM. The V segment lost 5 bases and the J segment 5 bases; nucleotides outside the gene matches: 11. This CDR3 comprises 15 residues. Researchers ran the PCR with 60 Vbeta and 13 Jbeta primers. TCRdb's copy holds only in-frame clones and misses some; the assay was immunoSEQ multiplex PCR. The table records about 150,000 clones, about three quarters of them present only once. The J gene is TRBJ1-2, the V gene TRBV28, with TRBD1 matching over 7 bases. The clonotype originates from a middle-aged man in good health and CMV-seropositive. The specimen was PBMCs. This CDR3 reads CASSLNRGNGYGYTF. Here the CDR3 DNA reads TGTGCCAGCAGTCTGAACAGGGGCAATGGGTATGGCTACACCTTC.